This TCR beta chain was documented in a study of cytomegalovirus exposure and HLA in healthy donors. Study-wide findings and caveats: Most TCR sequences showed up rarely, but some public TCRs showed up in many donors. The study flagged 150 to 200 TCR beta chains as cytomegalovirus-associated. Using the classifier, cytomegalovirus status was reportedly diagnosed with high specificity and sensitivity.

This clone was detected a few times. Its target is not known. Using immunoSEQ multiplex PCR, the repertoire was profiled, and TCRdb retains in-frame clones only, with some absent. The data show about 360,000 clones, more than 80% seen once. Germline values: CDR1 SGHDT, CDR2 YYEEEE. Trimming shortened V by 3 bases and J by 1 base, and 16 bases separated the two germline ends. CDR3 length equals 16 residues. It was the roughly 130-subject validation cohort, separate from the approximately 670-subject first cohort, to which the donors belonged. The source is a woman younger than 35 in good health and CMV-seronegative. This chain uses TRBV5-6 with TRBJ1-1, with a tentative D call TRBD1 (6 bases). Input material: PBMCs. CDR3 in DNA: TGTGCCAGCAGCTACCGGTACTACAGGGAGAACACTGAAGCTTTCTTT. Amino acids: CASSYRYYRENTEAFF.